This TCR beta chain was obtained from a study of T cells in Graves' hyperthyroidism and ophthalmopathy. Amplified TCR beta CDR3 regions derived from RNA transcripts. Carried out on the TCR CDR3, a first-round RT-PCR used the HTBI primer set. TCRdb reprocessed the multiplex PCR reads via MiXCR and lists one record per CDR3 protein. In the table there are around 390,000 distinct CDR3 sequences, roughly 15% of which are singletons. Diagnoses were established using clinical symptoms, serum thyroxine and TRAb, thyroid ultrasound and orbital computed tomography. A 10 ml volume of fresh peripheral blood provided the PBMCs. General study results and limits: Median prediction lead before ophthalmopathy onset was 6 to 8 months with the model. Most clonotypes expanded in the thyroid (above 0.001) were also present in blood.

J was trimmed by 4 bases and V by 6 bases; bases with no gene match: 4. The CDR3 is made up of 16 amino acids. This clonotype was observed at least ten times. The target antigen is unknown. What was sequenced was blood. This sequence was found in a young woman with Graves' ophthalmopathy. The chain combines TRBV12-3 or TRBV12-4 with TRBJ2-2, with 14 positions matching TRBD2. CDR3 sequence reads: CASRSGLAGVTGELFF. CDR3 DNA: TGTGCCAGCAGATCGGGACTAGCGGGGGTCACCGGGGAGCTGTTTTTT.